The entry below describes one T cell receptor beta chain. The sample belongs to a study of blood T cell repertoires in COVID-19. Study details: PBMCs, B-cell-depleted T cells, or T cells provided the cDNA or gDNA that made up the material.

Germline CDR1 SGHTA, CDR2 FQGTGA. The CDR3 contains 15 residues. V gave up 8 bases and J gave up 1 base; unmatched junction bases: 6. In the authors' methods: By means of reference gene primer amplification, nucleated cell counts were estimated. Measured with immunoSEQ multiplex PCR; TCRdb has only the in-frame clones, and not every one. V, J and clone size are those of that table, while D and trimming were read from the DNA. The repertoire holds some 94,000 clones, with around nine tenths as singletons. Sequencing input: peripheral blood. The gene calls are TRBV7-3 and TRBJ2-2, with 8 bases aligning to TRBD1. The receptor was derived from a woman aged 60-75 years with COVID-19, enrolled during active disease. The CDR3 DNA is TGTGCCAGCCGTACCGGGACAGGGAACACCGGGGAGCTGTTTTTT. The encoded protein is CASRTGTGNTGELFF.